This record looks at one TCR beta chain sequence and its context. The CDR3 is 12 amino acids. Germline-derived CDR1 and CDR2 are ENHRY and SYGVKD. Trimming removed 6 bases from V and 8 bases from J; junction bases left unmatched: 6. These data are taken from a study of blood T cell repertoires in COVID-19. Original methodology: Estimation of nucleated cell counts was performed using reference gene primer amplification. Method: immunoSEQ multiplex PCR; TCRdb's copy keeps in-frame clones and lacks some. V, J and clone size are taken as reported in that table, and D and trimming were inferred from the DNA itself. The data hold about 240,000 clones, with about 87% observed a single time.

This TCR was recovered from a young woman with acute COVID-19. Sequenced sample: PBMCs or T cells enriched from blood (not recorded which). This sequence joins TRBV10-3 and TRBJ1-1; 7 bases line up with TRBD1. CDR3 nucleotides: TGTGCCATCAGAGAAACAGGGGCCGAAGCTTTCTTT. This codes for CAIRETGAEAFF.